This T cell receptor (beta chain) is drawn from a study of CXCR3-negative and CXCR3-positive naive CD8 T cells. General study findings and limits: After cryopreservation, CXCR3 expression dropped partially; most assays used fresh PBMCs. When CXCR3-positive naive cells were set against CXCR3-negative naive cells, the former had more hydrophobic TRB CDR3s. Diversity in memory CD8+ cells fell much lower than the comparably high levels seen in both naive subsets.

Via 5' RACE with UMI labels, TRB cDNA libraries were prepared. TCRdb reprocessed the 5' RACE reads, keeping one entry per CDR3 protein, no DNA. Its listing shows around 2,700 distinct CDR3 sequences. The CDR3 runs 16 residues. The V gene's germline CDR1 is MRHNA and CDR2 SNTAGT. This clonotype ranks as large in terms of frequency. No antigen is known for it. The sorter processed each CD8+ T cell subset in triplicate at some 330,000 cells apiece. V and J are TRBV6-4 and TRBJ2-1; TCRdb calls TRBD2, which cannot be checked without DNA. The TCR sequence derives from a human donor in good health. Some clones in this sample may be carry-over from other donors' samples. The material sequenced was naive CXCR3+ CD8+ T cells from blood. Subset described: CD45RO-CCR7+CD27+CD95- naive CD8+ T cells expressing CXCR3 (TNR3+). The CDR3 region is CASSEGPAGAYNEQFF.